This T cell receptor beta chain was recovered during a study of T-cell reconstitution after alpha-beta-depleted transplantation in children. A library of TCRbeta sequences, prepared with unique molecular identifiers, was generated. Each CDR3 protein gets one entry after TCRdb re-called the PCR reads with MiXCR. The sample includes 250,000 to 400,000 distinct CDR3 sequences, 20% to 30% seen only once; the top ten take 9.5% to 12%. The CDR3 is 15 amino acids. Germline CDR1 DFQATT, CDR2 SNEGSKA (reference sequence). V was trimmed by 3 bases and J by 1 base, leaving 12 bases between them. A few counts support this clonotype.

The V and J genes are TRBV20-1 and TRBJ2-2; maybe TRBD1 (6 bases). The receptor was derived from a male patient aged 5 to 17 who had a stem cell transplant for acute lymphoblastic leukemia, so the T cells may come from the graft donor. Specimen: PBMCs, mostly from graft donor cells, collected 180 days after TCRalphabeta/CD19-depleted stem cell transplant. In DNA, the CDR3 is TGCAGTGCTAGCGAAGGACAGAAGAACACCGGGGAGCTGTTTTTT. It is translated as CSASEGQKNTGELFF.